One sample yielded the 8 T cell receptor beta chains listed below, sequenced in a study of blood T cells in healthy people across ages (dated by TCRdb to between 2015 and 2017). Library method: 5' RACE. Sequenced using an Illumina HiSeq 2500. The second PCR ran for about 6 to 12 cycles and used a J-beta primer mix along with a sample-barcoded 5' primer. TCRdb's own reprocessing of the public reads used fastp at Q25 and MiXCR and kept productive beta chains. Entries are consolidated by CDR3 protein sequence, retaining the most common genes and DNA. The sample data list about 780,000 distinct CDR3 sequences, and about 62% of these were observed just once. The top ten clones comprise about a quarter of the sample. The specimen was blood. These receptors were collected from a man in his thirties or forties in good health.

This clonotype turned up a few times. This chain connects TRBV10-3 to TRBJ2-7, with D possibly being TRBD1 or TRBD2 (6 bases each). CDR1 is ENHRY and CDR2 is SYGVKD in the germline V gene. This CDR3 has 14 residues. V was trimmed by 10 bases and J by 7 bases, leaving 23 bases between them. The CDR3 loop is CATGGPGANNEQYF. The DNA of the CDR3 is TGTGCCACCGGGGGCCCGGGGGCAAACAATGAGCAGTACTTC.

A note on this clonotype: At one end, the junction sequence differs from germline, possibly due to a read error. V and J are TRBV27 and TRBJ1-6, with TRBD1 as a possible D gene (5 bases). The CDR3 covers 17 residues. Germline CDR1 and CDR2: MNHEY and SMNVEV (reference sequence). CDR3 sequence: CASSLSEVVGVNSPLHF. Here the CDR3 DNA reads TGTGCCAGCAGTTTATCGGAGGTAGTAGGGGTTAATTCGCCCCTCCACTTT.

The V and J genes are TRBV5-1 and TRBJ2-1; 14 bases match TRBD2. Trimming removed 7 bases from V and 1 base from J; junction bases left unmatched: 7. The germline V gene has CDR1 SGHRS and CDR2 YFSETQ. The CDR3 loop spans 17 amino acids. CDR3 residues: CASSTSGGAESYNEQFF. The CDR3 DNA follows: TGCGCCAGCTCGACTAGCGGGGGGGCCGAGTCCTACAATGAGCAGTTCTTC.

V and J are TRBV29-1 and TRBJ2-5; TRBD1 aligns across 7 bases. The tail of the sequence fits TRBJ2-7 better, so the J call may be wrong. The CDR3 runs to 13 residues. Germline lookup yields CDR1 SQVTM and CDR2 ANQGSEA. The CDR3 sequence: CSALTGETYEQYF. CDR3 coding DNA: TGCAGCGCCCTAACAGGGGAGACCTACGAGCAGTACTTC.

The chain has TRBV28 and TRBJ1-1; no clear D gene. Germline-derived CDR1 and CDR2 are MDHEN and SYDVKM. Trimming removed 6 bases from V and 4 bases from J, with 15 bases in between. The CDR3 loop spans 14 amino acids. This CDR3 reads CASSPEAPRTEAFF. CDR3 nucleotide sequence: TGTGCCAGCAGCCCTGAGGCCCCTCGCACTGAAGCTTTCTTT.

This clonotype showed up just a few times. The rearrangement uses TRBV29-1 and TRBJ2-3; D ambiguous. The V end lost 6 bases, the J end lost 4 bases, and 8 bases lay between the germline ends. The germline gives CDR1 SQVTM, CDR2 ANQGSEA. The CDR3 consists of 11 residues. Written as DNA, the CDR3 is TGCAGCGTAGCCTACCCAGATACGCAGTATTTT. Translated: CSVAYPDTQYF.

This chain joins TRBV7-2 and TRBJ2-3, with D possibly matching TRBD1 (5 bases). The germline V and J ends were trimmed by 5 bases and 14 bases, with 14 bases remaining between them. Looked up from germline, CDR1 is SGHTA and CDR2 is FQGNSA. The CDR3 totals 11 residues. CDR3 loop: CASSGQGVRYF. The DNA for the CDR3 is TGTGCCAGCAGCGGGCAGGGTGTCCGGTATTTT.

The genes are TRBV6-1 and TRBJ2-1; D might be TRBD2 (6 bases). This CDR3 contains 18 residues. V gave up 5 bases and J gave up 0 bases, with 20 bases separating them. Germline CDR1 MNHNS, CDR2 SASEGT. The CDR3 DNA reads TGTGCCAGCAGTATTCTATCGCCGGGAGCGAGCTCCTACAATGAGCAGTTCTTC. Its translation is CASSILSPGASSYNEQFF.